The 29 T cell receptor beta chains below were found in one sample sequenced in a study of breast tumors, draining lymph nodes, adjacent tissues. Breast cancer patients provided tissue from their axillary draining lymph nodes. One entry per CDR3 protein results from TCRdb running MiXCR on the multiplex PCR reads. The sample includes around 290,000 distinct CDR3 sequences, around 30% of them seen just once. Sequenced: axillary lymph node tissue. These receptor sequences come from a female donor with breast cancer. Some clones in this sample may be carry-over from other donors' samples.

This chain connects TRBV12-3 or TRBV12-4 to TRBJ1-1; possibly TRBD1 for D (5 bases). V lost 5 bases, J lost 0 bases, and 7 bases lay in between. This CDR3 spans 13 amino acids. The CDR3 reads CASSVGVNTEAFF. In nucleotides, the CDR3 is TGTGCCAGCAGTGTGGGGGTGAACACTGAAGCTTTCTTT.

The genes are TRBV12-3 or TRBV12-4 and TRBJ2-1, with a weak D call TRBD1 (5 bases). This CDR3 contains 15 residues. Trimming took off 6 bases at V and 4 bases at J, with 16 bases between the two ends. CDR3 residues: CASSSSGGAYNEQFF. In DNA form, the CDR3 reads TGTGCCAGCAGCTCTTCCGGTGGGGCTTACAATGAGCAGTTCTTC.

This clonotype was seen repeatedly, ten times or more. The chain has TRBV6-5 and TRBJ2-5; tentatively, D is TRBD1 (6 bases). Between the trimmed V and J ends, which lost 4 bases and 4 bases, there was a span of 13 bases. This CDR3 is built from 14 residues. The V gene's germline CDR1 is MNHEY and CDR2 SVGAGI. Written as DNA, the CDR3 is TGTGCCAGCAGTTTCAGGGGTTGGGGAGAGACCCAGTACTTC. Its translation: CASSFRGWGETQYF.

V and J are TRBV6-2 or TRBV6-3 and TRBJ2-1; TRBD2 agrees at 11 bases. Germline V gene lookup returns CDR1 MNHEY and CDR2 SVGEGT. Trimming at V came to 2 bases and at J to 7 bases, leaving 7 bases not matched to a gene. The CDR3 is 16 residues long. CDR3 coding DNA: TGTGCCAGCAGTTACCCCACTAGCGGGAGAAGGAATGAGCAGTTCTTC. Protein sequence: CASSYPTSGRRNEQFF.

Note on this clonotype: A much larger clone differs from this one at a single base, so this may be a read error. The chain links TRBV19 to TRBJ2-5; 7 nucleotides line up with TRBD2. With V trimmed by 5 bases and J by 4 bases, 10 bases remained unmatched. The germline V gene has CDR1 LNHDA and CDR2 SQIVND (reference sequence). This CDR3 region has 15 residues. The CDR3 DNA sequence: TGTGCCAGTAGTCCATTAGGTGGGAGGGGAGAGACCCAGTACTTC. Translating gives CASSPLGGRGETQYF.

This clonotype was seen a single time. Possible read error: a much larger clone is one base away. The chain links TRBV28 to TRBJ1-6; D is uncertain. Trimming shortened V by 10 bases and J by 9 bases, and 7 bases separated the two germline ends. Germline assignment: CDR1 MDHEN and CDR2 SYDVKM. The CDR3 covers 10 residues. The CDR3 DNA is TGTGCCACCCGCGGTTCACCCCTCCACTTT. It specifies CATRGSPLHF.

In its sample, this clonotype was seen once. The junction differs from germline at one of its ends, possibly a read error. The chain has TRBV24-1 and TRBJ1-4; TRBD1 might be the D (5 bases). The CDR3 has 15 amino acids. CDR1 is KGHDR and CDR2 is SFDVKD in the germline V gene. This CDR3 reads CATSDSRQLNEELLF. The CDR3 coding sequence is TGTGCCACCAGTGACAGTCGACAGTTAAATGAAGAACTGTTATTT.

This clonotype was observed at least ten times. V and J are TRBV12-3 or TRBV12-4 and TRBJ1-5, with D perhaps matching TRBD1 (6 bases). The V end lost 3 bases, the J end lost 7 bases, and 7 bases lay between the germline ends. The CDR3 spans 12 residues. This chain's CDR3 is CASSLGQQPQHF. The CDR3 nucleotides read TGTGCCAGCAGTTTGGGACAACAGCCCCAGCATTTT.

This clonotype was recorded at least ten times. This rearrangement joins TRBV4-1 to TRBJ2-5, with D possibly being TRBD2 (5 bases). CDR1 MGHRA and CDR2 YSYEKL come from the germline V gene. Trimming left V 4 bases short and J 1 base short, with 10 bases between. The length of the CDR3 is 14 residues. CDR3 loop: CASSPGFTQETQYF. CDR3 sequence (DNA): TGCGCCAGCAGCCCGGGATTTACCCAAGAGACCCAGTACTTC.

In regard to this clonotype: Given a much more abundant clone one base away, this may be a read error. The genes are TRBV11-1 and TRBJ2-5, with 7 bases fitting TRBD2. The J segment lost 5 bases and the V segment lost 5 bases, leaving 11 bases of the junction unmatched. The CDR3 spans 15 residues. Germline loops: CDR1 SGHAT, CDR2 FQDESV (reference sequence). CDR3 bases: TGTGCCAGCAGCCGCGGGGGAGGGGTAGGGGAGACCCAGTACTTC. This gives the protein CASSRGGGVGETQYF.

A word on this clonotype: A much larger clonotype is one base distant, so this may be a read error. This sequence joins TRBV7-9 and TRBJ2-7, with TRBD2 matching 10 bases. Per germline, CDR1 SEHNR and CDR2 FQNEAQ (reference sequence). This CDR3 comprises 16 residues. CDR3 nucleotides: TGTGCCAGCAGCTTAGTATCAGCGGGAGGGCCCTACGGGCAGTACTTC. Its translation: CASSLVSAGGPYGQYF.

The sample holds many counts of this clonotype. CDR3 sequence reads: CASSYGVGTGFDEQYF. CDR3 coding DNA: TGTGCCAGCAGTTACGGGGTCGGGACAGGGTTCGACGAGCAGTACTTC. The chain recombines TRBV6-5 with TRBJ2-7, with 9 bases lining up with TRBD1. Germline CDR1 MNHEY, CDR2 SVGAGI. This CDR3 spans 16 amino acids. V lost 2 bases and J lost 5; bases outside the gene matches: 10.

Ten or more counts support this clonotype. This rearrangement joins TRBV19 to TRBJ2-7; D might be TRBD1 (5 bases). Germline CDR1 and CDR2: LNHDA and SQIVND (reference sequence). V was clipped by 5 bases and J by 2 bases, with 16 bases between them. This CDR3 is built from 15 residues. The CDR3 is CASSPGTGSPYEQYF. The CDR3 DNA is TGTGCCAGTAGTCCCGGAACAGGCTCCCCCTACGAGCAGTACTTC.

J is TRBJ1-5 and V is TRBV10-3; 10 positions match TRBD1. CDR1 and CDR2 (germline): ENHRY, SYGVKD. The CDR3 runs 16 residues. V lost 4 bases to trimming and J lost 0 bases; unmatched junction nucleotides: 3. The CDR3 coding sequence is TGTGCCATCAGTGGGGACAGGGGATATAGCAATCAGCCCCAGCATTTT. It is translated as CAISGDRGYSNQPQHF.

This clonotype was recorded many times. The J gene is TRBJ2-3, the V gene TRBV6-6, with TRBD2 matching 7 bases. The CDR3 is 14 residues long. Germline V gene data show CDR1 as MNHNY and CDR2 as SVGAGI (reference sequence). The V and J ends lost 6 bases and 1 base, in that order; junction bases with no gene match: 4. The CDR3 nucleotides are TGTGCCAGCAGCGGGGGGTATGGCACAGATACGCAGTATTTT. This sequence encodes CASSGGYGTDTQYF.

J is TRBJ1-2 and V is TRBV27; 9 positions match TRBD1. The CDR3 totals 15 residues. Germline CDR1 MNHEY, CDR2 SMNVEV (reference sequence). Losses at the gene ends were 2 bases for V and 8 bases for J; bases not matched to a gene: 9. The CDR3 bases are TGTGCCAGCAGTTTAAAAACAGGGGGCTTAAGGGGCTACACCTTC. Amino acid sequence: CASSLKTGGLRGYTF.

The V call is TRBV6-2 or TRBV6-3, the J call TRBJ2-3; 8 nucleotides align to TRBD2. Germline values: CDR1 MNHEY, CDR2 SVGEGT. The CDR3 is 15 amino acids. The V segment lost 2 bases and the J segment 3 bases; nucleotides outside the gene matches: 4. Here the CDR3 DNA reads TGTGCCAGCAGTTACAGCGGGAGTCATACAGATACGCAGTATTTT. It codes for CASSYSGSHTDTQYF.

This clonotype showed up just a few times. The chain is built from TRBV6-2 or TRBV6-3 and TRBJ2-5, with D tentatively TRBD1 or TRBD2 (5 bases each). From germline, CDR1 is MNHEY and CDR2 SVGEGT. V lost 6 bases to trimming and J lost 5 bases, with 13 bases between them. This CDR3 has 13 residues. The CDR3 sequence is CASSPGPGETQYF. The CDR3 nucleotides are TGTGCCAGCAGCCCAGGGCCGGGGGAGACCCAGTACTTC.

This clonotype was found many times. V usage is TRBV19 and J usage is TRBJ2-7; D may be TRBD2 (7 bases). The CDR3 consists of 15 residues. The V gene lost 10 bases and the J gene lost 7 bases, with 26 bases spanning the gap. Germline values: CDR1 LNHDA, CDR2 SQIVND (reference sequence). The CDR3, as DNA: TGTGCCACCTTAGACCGGGACACCGGGGGAGGGGAGCAGTACTTC. Protein: CATLDRDTGGGEQYF.

This clonotype has ten or more counts. This chain links TRBV5-1 with TRBJ2-1; D unresolved. Germline CDR1 and CDR2: SGHRS and YFSETQ. The CDR3 runs to 16 residues. Trimming stripped 2 bases from V and 4 bases from J, with 16 bases between. CDR3 sequence: CASSFVGGRVYNEQFF. The CDR3 bases are TGCGCCAGCAGCTTTGTGGGCGGCCGGGTATACAATGAGCAGTTCTTC.

Details on this clonotype: The CDR3 does not end in the conserved phenylalanine or tryptophan, so this is likely a read error. This sequence joins TRBV7-2 and TRBJ2-7; 10 bases align to TRBD2. Germline V gene sequence: CDR1 SGHTA, CDR2 FQGNSA. The CDR3 totals 16 residues. V trimming: 5 bases; J trimming: 3 bases; junction bases outside the gene matches: 10. The CDR3 region is CASSKGASGSYYEQYS. The CDR3 DNA reads TGTGCCAGCAGCAAAGGGGCTAGCGGGAGCTACTACGAGCAGTACTCC.

This clonotype has ten or more counts. The CDR3 DNA follows: TGTGCCAGCAGCCTGACAGGGCAGTCCTATAATTCACCCCTCCACTTT. This gives the protein CASSLTGQSYNSPLHF. This rearrangement joins TRBV7-9 to TRBJ1-6, with 7 bases matching TRBD1. V trimming: 5 bases; J trimming: 1 base; junction bases outside the gene matches: 5. The length of the CDR3 is 16 residues. Germline values: CDR1 SEHNR, CDR2 FQNEAQ (reference sequence).

Details on this clonotype: The DNA is left out, because the CDR3 cannot be placed on it with certainty; the CDR3 is given as TCRdb lists it. The chain employs TRBV28 and TRBJ1-2; whether TRBD1, the table's D call, matches the DNA was not checked. Termini included, the CDR3 measures 15 amino acids. In germline, CDR1 is MDHEN, CDR2 SYDVKM. The CDR3 loop reads CASSTSGQGTYGYTF.

The sample holds many counts of this clonotype. V gene TRBV7-8 combines with J gene TRBJ1-5; tentatively, D is TRBD1 (5 bases). CDR3 length: 15 amino acids. Germline loops: CDR1 SGHVS, CDR2 FQNEAQ. Between the trimmed V and J ends, which lost 5 bases and 7 bases, there was a span of 18 bases. DNA of the CDR3: TGTGCCAGCAGCCAAATCGGGGGAAGGAACCAGCCCCAGCATTTT. This translates into CASSQIGGRNQPQHF.

This clonotype was observed many times. This chain links TRBV20-1 with TRBJ1-5; tentatively, D is TRBD1 (5 bases). The V end lost 3 bases, the J end lost 11 bases, and 20 bases lay between the germline ends. This CDR3 region has 14 residues. In germline, CDR1 is DFQATT, CDR2 SNEGSKA (reference sequence). CDR3 amino acids: CSASDPGSAVSQHF. CDR3 sequence (DNA): TGCAGTGCTAGCGATCCAGGGTCGGCCGTGTCCCAGCATTTT.

The sample holds many counts of this clonotype. The V and J genes are TRBV13 and TRBJ2-1; 13 bases fit TRBD2. The V gene end was trimmed by 2 bases and the J gene end by 2 bases; junction bases not matched to a gene: 3. There are 17 residues in the CDR3. Germline V gives CDR1 PRHDT, CDR2 FYEKMQ (reference sequence). DNA for the CDR3: TGTGCCAGCAGCTTATTACTAGCGGGAGGGACCTACAATGAGCAGTTCTTC. Its protein is CASSLLLAGGTYNEQFF. The variable domain in full, with the rest retrieved from reference TRBV13 and TRBJ2-1, is AAGVIQSPRHLIKEKRETATLKCYPIPRHDTVYWYQQGPGQDPQFLISFYEKMQSDKGSIPDRFSAQQFSDYHSELNMSSLELGDSALYFCASSLLLAGGTYNEQFFGPGTRLTVL.

This clonotype was counted between two and nine times. V usage is TRBV30 and J usage is TRBJ2-7; TRBD2 is a possible D gene (5 bases). The CDR3 covers 15 residues. Trimming pared 4 bases from V and 1 base from J, leaving 17 bases between. Germline CDR1 GTSNPN, CDR2 SVGIG (reference sequence). CDR3 nucleotides: TGTGCCTGGACCCGCGGCCCTCCGGGGTCCTACGAGCAGTACTTC. As protein: CAWTRGPPGSYEQYF.

The chain joins TRBV6-2 or TRBV6-3 to TRBJ2-2; 13 bases are shared with TRBD2. Germline lookup yields CDR1 MNHEY and CDR2 SVGEGT. The CDR3 totals 16 residues. Unmatched junction bases numbered 4, after V lost 5 bases and J lost 4 bases. The chain's CDR3 is CASSTWTSGSTGELFF. In nucleotides, the CDR3 is TGTGCCAGCAGTACCTGGACTAGCGGGAGCACCGGGGAGCTGTTTTTT.

Note on this clonotype: A read error may be the cause here, since a much bigger clone is one base away. J is TRBJ2-7 and V is TRBV11-2; D not certain. The V gene lost 5 bases and the J gene lost 9 bases, with 20 bases spanning the gap. The CDR3 is 14 amino acids. Looked up from germline, CDR1 is SGHAT and CDR2 is FQNNGV. This chain's CDR3 is CASSSRDPPTGQYF. CDR3 DNA: TGTGCCAGCAGCAGCCGCGACCCCCCGACGGGGCAGTACTTC.